Presented here are 24 T cell receptor beta chains from one specimen sequenced in a study of cytomegalovirus exposure and HLA in healthy donors. The protocol was immunoSEQ multiplex PCR, while the TCRdb copy is restricted to in-frame clones and leaves out a portion. The sample contains approximately 58,000 clones, around 94% of which appear only once. Sequenced input: PBMCs. These receptors came from a man between 18 and 29 years old in good health and CMV-seronegative.

On this clone: The junction departs from germline at one end; a sequencing error may be responsible. The J gene is TRBJ1-4, the V gene TRBV28, with 7 bases identical to TRBD1. CDR1 and CDR2 from the germline V gene are MDHEN and SYDVKM. This CDR3 is 15 amino acids long. Written as DNA, the CDR3 is TGTGCCAGCAGTCAAACCGGGACAGCTAAAGAAAAACTGTTTTTT. Its translation: CASSQTGTAKEKLFF.

CDR3 DNA sequence: TGCGCCAGCATATTTGGGCCCGGGGAAGATACGCAGTATTTT. Translating it yields CASIFGPGEDTQYF. The chain uses TRBV5-1 and TRBJ2-3, with D maybe TRBD2 (5 bases). In germline, CDR1 is SGHRS, CDR2 YFSETQ. The V and J ends lost 6 bases and 5 bases respectively, with 16 bases between them. The CDR3 is 14 amino acids.

CDR3 amino acids: CASSDVNRGNTEAFF. For the CDR3, the DNA is TGTGCCAGCAGCGACGTGAACCGGGGGAACACTGAAGCTTTCTTT. This chain connects TRBV5-5 to TRBJ1-1; no definite D call. The V and J ends lost 4 bases and 1 base respectively, with 14 bases between them. Germline assignment: CDR1 SGHKS and CDR2 YYEKEE (reference sequence). CDR3 length equals 15 residues.

The genes are TRBV6-5 and TRBJ2-2, with 7 bases fitting TRBD1. CDR1 and CDR2 (germline): MNHEY, SVGAGI. V lost 9 bases and J lost 7; bases outside the gene matches: 8. CDR3 size: 13 residues. The CDR3 is CASRQGLSGELFF. The CDR3 DNA sequence: TGTGCCAGTAGACAGGGTTTGAGCGGGGAGCTGTTTTTT.

The chain carries TRBV25-1 and TRBJ1-1; D not resolved. This CDR3 is 14 amino acids long. Trimming stripped 5 bases from V and 3 bases from J, with 13 bases between. CDR1 MGHDK and CDR2 SYGVNS come from the germline V gene. The CDR3 is CASSPVLRDTEAFF. The CDR3 DNA follows: TGTGCCAGCAGTCCCGTACTCCGAGACACTGAAGCTTTCTTT. The full variable domain, with the rest looked up from reference TRBV25-1 and TRBJ1-1, is EADIYQTPRYLVIGTGKKITLECSQTMGHDKMYWYQQDPGMELHLIHYSYGVNSTEKGDLSSESTVSRIRTEHFPLTLESARPSHTSQYLCASSPVLRDTEAFFGQGTRLTVV.

For the CDR3, the DNA is TGTGCCAGCAGCCTACTTGGACAGAACACCGGGGAGCTGTTTTTT. It encodes CASSLLGQNTGELFF. The chain joins TRBV7-2 to TRBJ2-2; the D gene is possibly TRBD1 (5 bases). The CDR3 covers 15 residues. Trimming cost V 5 bases and J 1 base, with 11 bases left between them. CDR1 and CDR2 (germline): SGHTA, FQGNSA.

The CDR3 protein is CASSFGREAETQYF. For the CDR3, the DNA is TGTGCCAGCAGTTTCGGCAGGGAGGCAGAGACCCAGTACTTC. The chain carries TRBV27 and TRBJ2-5; D might be TRBD2 (6 bases). This CDR3 spans 14 amino acids. Deletions cut 3 bases from V and 4 bases from J, with 12 bases between. Per germline, CDR1 MNHEY and CDR2 SMNVEV (reference sequence).

The J gene is TRBJ2-1, the V gene TRBV10-3; 9 bases map to TRBD2. The CDR3 totals 19 residues. CDR1 ENHRY and CDR2 SYGVKD come from the germline V gene. J lost 4 bases, V lost 4 bases, and 17 bases had no gene match. The CDR3 protein is CAISVRTTGTSNGYNEQFF. DNA for the CDR3: TGTGCCATCAGTGTCAGGACAACCGGGACTAGCAACGGATACAATGAGCAGTTCTTC.

The chain employs TRBV7-3 and TRBJ2-1; 11 positions match TRBD2. The CDR3 extends over 16 amino acids. The J segment lost 8 bases and the V segment lost 0 bases, leaving 6 bases of the junction unmatched. Germline V gene lookup returns CDR1 SGHTA and CDR2 FQGTGA. The DNA of the CDR3 is TGTGCCAGCAGCTTAACCCCACTAGCGGGAGTGTATGAGCAGTTCTTC. Translating it yields CASSLTPLAGVYEQFF.

This chain links TRBV5-1 with TRBJ2-7; possibly TRBD2 for D (6 bases). The CDR3 covers 14 residues. CDR1 SGHRS and CDR2 YFSETQ come from the germline V gene. Trimming removed 4 bases from V and 7 bases from J, with 18 bases in between. CDR3 sequence: CASSPLGLAGEQYF. The CDR3 region has the DNA TGCGCCAGCAGCCCTTTAGGGCTTGCGGGGGAGCAGTACTTC.

The rearrangement joins TRBV13 to TRBJ1-6; D is uncertain. This CDR3 is 15 amino acids long. CDR1 and CDR2 from the germline V gene are PRHDT and FYEKMQ (reference sequence). Deletions cut 4 bases from V and 4 bases from J, with 11 bases between. The CDR3 DNA reads TGTGCCAGCAGCTCCTTTTCTCTTTATAATTCACCCCTCCACTTT. This codes for CASSSFSLYNSPLHF.

The rearrangement links TRBV6-5 to TRBJ1-5; 9 positions match TRBD1. Germline V gene lookup returns CDR1 MNHEY and CDR2 SVGAGI. CDR3 length: 14 amino acids. Trimming removed 8 bases from V and 4 bases from J; junction bases left unmatched: 6. Written as DNA, the CDR3 is TGTGCCAGCCGACCGACAGGGGGAAATCAGCCCCAGCATTTT. It is translated as CASRPTGGNQPQHF.

The chain uses TRBV19 and TRBJ1-1; tentative D call: TRBD1 (6 bases). The CDR3 has 15 amino acids. Per germline, CDR1 LNHDA and CDR2 SQIVND (reference sequence). The germline V and J ends were trimmed by 3 bases and 4 bases, with 15 bases remaining between them. Written as DNA, the CDR3 is TGTGCCAGTAGTATTCCGGGGGGGGCCGTCACTGAAGCTTTCTTT. As protein: CASSIPGGAVTEAFF.

The sample holds one count of this clone. This sequence joins TRBV5-1 and TRBJ2-2, with a tentative D call TRBD1 (6 bases). Germline V CDR1 and CDR2: SGHRS, YFSETQ. The CDR3 covers 13 residues. The V gene lost 0 bases and the J gene lost 8 bases, with 8 bases spanning the gap. The CDR3 nucleotides read TGCGCCAGCAGCTTGGCCGGGACAGGGGAGCTGTTTTTT. This sequence encodes CASSLAGTGELFF. The full variable domain, rest sourced from reference TRBV5-1 and TRBJ2-2, is KAGVTQTPRYLIKTRGQQVTLSCSPISGHRSVSWYQQTPGQGLQFLFEYFSETQRNKGNFPGRFSGRQFSNSRSEMNVSTLELGDSALYLCASSLAGTGELFFGEGSRLTVL.

The chain recombines TRBV7-3 with TRBJ2-3, with TRBD2 as a possible D gene (6 bases). V lost 4 bases and J lost 0, with 11 bases in between. Looked up from germline, CDR1 is SGHTA and CDR2 is FQGTGA. This CDR3 comprises 15 residues. Here the CDR3 DNA reads TGTGCCAGCAGCTGGACGGGAGCTAGCACAGATACGCAGTATTTT. Translating it yields CASSWTGASTDTQYF.

The J gene is TRBJ2-7, the V gene TRBV25-1; 9 bases fit TRBD2. The ends lost 4 bases at V and 0 bases at J; junction bases unmatched: 4. The CDR3 loop spans 15 amino acids. The V gene's germline CDR1 is MGHDK and CDR2 SYGVNS. CDR3 loop: CASSVAGGLSYEQYF. The CDR3 bases are TGTGCCAGCAGTGTGGCGGGAGGGCTCTCCTACGAGCAGTACTTC.

This clone appeared a few times. The chain carries TRBV25-1 and TRBJ2-7; D gene ambiguous. The CDR3 extends over 11 amino acids. Trimming shortened V by 5 bases and J by 3 bases, and 5 bases separated the two germline ends. Germline V gene data show CDR1 as MGHDK and CDR2 as SYGVNS. The CDR3 DNA reads TGTGCCAGCAGTAACAACTACGAGCAGTACTTC. It encodes CASSNNYEQYF.

The chain carries TRBV13 and TRBJ1-1; tentatively, D is TRBD1 (6 bases). CDR3 size: 15 residues. V lost 0 bases, J lost 4 bases, and 12 bases lay in between. CDR1 and CDR2 from the germline V gene are PRHDT and FYEKMQ (reference sequence). CDR3 coding DNA: TGTGCCAGCAGCTTAGGTCCTATAGGGGGCACTGAAGCTTTCTTT. As protein: CASSLGPIGGTEAFF.

J is TRBJ2-3 and V is TRBV27; TRBD2 aligns across 8 bases. The germline CDR1 and CDR2 sequences are MNHEY and SMNVEV (reference sequence). This CDR3 comprises 13 residues. After removal of 8 bases from V and 4 bases from J, the junction contained 5 bases not matched to a gene. CDR3 residues: CASLAGGADTQYF. The CDR3 DNA reads TGTGCCAGCCTAGCGGGTGGGGCAGATACGCAGTATTTT.

V and J are TRBV11-3 and TRBJ1-2; D is possibly TRBD1 (6 bases). CDR1 is SGHNT, CDR2 YENEEA, per germline. Trimming stripped 3 bases from V and 2 bases from J, with 16 bases between. The CDR3 sequence is 16 residues long. The CDR3 DNA follows: TGTGCCAGCAGCTTGTTTGCGGGGGCGCTCAACTATGGCTACACCTTC. Translating gives CASSLFAGALNYGYTF.

This chain connects TRBV4-1 to TRBJ2-1; perhaps TRBD2 as D (5 bases). This CDR3 region has 16 residues. CDR1 is MGHRA and CDR2 is YSYEKL in the germline V gene. Trimming cost V 1 base and J 2 bases, with 12 bases left between them. The CDR3: CASSQVEGDPYNEQFF. DNA of the CDR3: TGCGCCAGCAGCCAAGTTGAGGGAGACCCCTACAATGAGCAGTTCTTC.

The rearrangement links TRBV7-9 to TRBJ2-1, with 11 positions matching TRBD2. V lost 1 base and J lost 4; bases outside the gene matches: 0. The CDR3 sequence is 15 residues long. Germline V lookup: CDR1 SEHNR, CDR2 FQNEAQ (reference sequence). The CDR3 nucleotides are TGTGCCAGCAGCTTAGGGACTAGCGGGTACAATGAGCAGTTCTTC. Its translation is CASSLGTSGYNEQFF. Together with reference TRBV7-9 and TRBJ2-1, the CDR3 gives the full variable domain: DTGVSQNPRHKITKRGQNVTFRCDPISEHNRLYWYRQTLGQGPEFLTYFQNEAQLEKSRLLSDRFSAERPKGSFSTLEIQRTEQGDSAMYLCASSLGTSGYNEQFFGPGTRLTVL.

The V and J genes are TRBV18 and TRBJ1-1; 7 bases agree with TRBD1. The V segment lost 6 bases and the J segment 0 bases; nucleotides outside the gene matches: 13. This CDR3 comprises 17 residues. From germline, CDR1 is KGHSH and CDR2 LQKENI. CDR3 protein: CASSPRGRATMNTEAFF. CDR3 sequence (DNA): TGTGCCAGCTCCCCGAGGGGGCGAGCAACCATGAACACTGAAGCTTTCTTT.

The chain employs TRBV19 and TRBJ2-7, with 8 bases identical to TRBD2. Looked up from germline, CDR1 is LNHDA and CDR2 is SQIVND (reference sequence). Trimming at V came to 4 bases and at J to 4 bases, leaving 6 bases not matched to a gene. The CDR3 runs to 14 residues. The chain's CDR3 is CASSSSGSGYEQYF. The CDR3 DNA follows: TGTGCCAGTAGTAGCAGCGGGAGTGGTTACGAGCAGTACTTC. Supplemented by reference TRBV19 and TRBJ2-7, the full variable domain reads DGGITQSPKYLFRKEGQNVTLSCEQNLNHDAMYWYRQDPGQGLRLIYYSQIVNDFQKGDIAEGYSVSREKKESFPLTVTSAQKNPTAFYLCASSSSGSGYEQYFGPGTRLTVT.